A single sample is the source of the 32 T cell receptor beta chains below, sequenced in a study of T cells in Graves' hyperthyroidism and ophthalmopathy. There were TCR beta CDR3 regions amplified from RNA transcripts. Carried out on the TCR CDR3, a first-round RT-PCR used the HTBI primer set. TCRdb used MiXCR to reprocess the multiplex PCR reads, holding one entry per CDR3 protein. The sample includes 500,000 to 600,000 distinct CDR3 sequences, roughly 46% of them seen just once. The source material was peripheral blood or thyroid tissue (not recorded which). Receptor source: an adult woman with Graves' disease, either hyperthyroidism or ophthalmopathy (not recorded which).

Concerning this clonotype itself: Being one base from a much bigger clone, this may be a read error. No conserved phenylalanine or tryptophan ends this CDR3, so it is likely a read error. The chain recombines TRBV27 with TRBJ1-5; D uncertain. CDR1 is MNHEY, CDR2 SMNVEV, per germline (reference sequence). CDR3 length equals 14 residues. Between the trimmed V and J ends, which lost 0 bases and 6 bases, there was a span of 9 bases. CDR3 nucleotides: TGTGCCAGCAGTTTATCGGGGATCGGTCAGCCCCAGCATCTT. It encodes CASSLSGIGQPQHL.

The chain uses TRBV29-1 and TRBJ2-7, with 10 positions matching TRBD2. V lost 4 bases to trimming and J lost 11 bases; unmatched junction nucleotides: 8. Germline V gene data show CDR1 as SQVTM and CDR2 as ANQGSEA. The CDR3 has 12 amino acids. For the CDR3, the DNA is TGCAGCGTTGTCCTAGCGGGAGATGGGAAGTACTTC. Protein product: CSVVLAGDGKYF.

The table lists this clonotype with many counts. In DNA form, the CDR3 reads TGTGCCAGCGGAGAGGGCTCCTACGAGCAGTACTTC. Protein: CASGEGSYEQYF. The genes are TRBV12-3 or TRBV12-4 and TRBJ2-7; possible D gene TRBD2, 5 bases. V was shortened by 8 bases and J by 0 bases, with 8 bases between the two germline ends. The CDR3 contains 12 residues.

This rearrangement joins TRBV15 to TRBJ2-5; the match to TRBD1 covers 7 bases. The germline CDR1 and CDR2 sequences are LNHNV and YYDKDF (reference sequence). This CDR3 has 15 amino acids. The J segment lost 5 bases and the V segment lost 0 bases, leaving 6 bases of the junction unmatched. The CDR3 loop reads CATSREQGMMETQYF. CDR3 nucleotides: TGTGCCACCAGCAGAGAACAGGGGATGATGGAGACCCAGTACTTC.

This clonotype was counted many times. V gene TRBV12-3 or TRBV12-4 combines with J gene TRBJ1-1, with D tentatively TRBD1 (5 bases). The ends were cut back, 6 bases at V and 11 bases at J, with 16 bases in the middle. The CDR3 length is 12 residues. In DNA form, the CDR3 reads TGTGCCAGCAGCCCCGCCGGGGGGTCTGCTTTCTTT. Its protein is CASSPAGGSAFF.

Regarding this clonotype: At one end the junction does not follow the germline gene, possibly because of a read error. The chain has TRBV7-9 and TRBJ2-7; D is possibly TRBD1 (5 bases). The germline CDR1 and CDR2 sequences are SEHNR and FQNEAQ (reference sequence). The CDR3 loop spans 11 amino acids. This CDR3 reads CASRQVWANPF. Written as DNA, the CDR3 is TGTGCCAGCAGACAGGTCTGGGCCAACCCATTC.

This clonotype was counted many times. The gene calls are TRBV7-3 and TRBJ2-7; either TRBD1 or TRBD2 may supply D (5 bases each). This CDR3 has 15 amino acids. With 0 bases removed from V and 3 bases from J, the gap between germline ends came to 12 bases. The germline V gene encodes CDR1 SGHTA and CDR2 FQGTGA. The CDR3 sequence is CASSLTGTELYEQYF. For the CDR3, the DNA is TGTGCCAGCAGCTTAACAGGGACCGAGCTCTACGAGCAGTACTTC.

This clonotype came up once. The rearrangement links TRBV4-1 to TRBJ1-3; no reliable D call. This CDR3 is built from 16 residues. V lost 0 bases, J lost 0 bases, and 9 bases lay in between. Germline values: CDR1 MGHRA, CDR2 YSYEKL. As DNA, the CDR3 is TGCGCCAGCAGCCAAGAGCTAAGCAACTCTGGAAACACCATATATTTT. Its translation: CASSQELSNSGNTIYF.

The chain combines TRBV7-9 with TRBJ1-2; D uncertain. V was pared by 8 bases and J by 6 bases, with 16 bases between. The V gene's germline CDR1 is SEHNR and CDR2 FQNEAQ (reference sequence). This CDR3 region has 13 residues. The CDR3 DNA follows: TGTGCCAGCGCGAATGACTGGAGCCATGGCTACACCTTC. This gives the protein CASANDWSHGYTF.

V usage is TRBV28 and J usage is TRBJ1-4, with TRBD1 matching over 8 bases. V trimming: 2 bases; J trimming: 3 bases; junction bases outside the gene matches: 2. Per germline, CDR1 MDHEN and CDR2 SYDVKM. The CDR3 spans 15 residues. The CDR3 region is CASSLQTGANEKLFF. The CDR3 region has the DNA TGTGCCAGCAGTTTACAGACAGGGGCTAATGAAAAACTGTTTTTT.

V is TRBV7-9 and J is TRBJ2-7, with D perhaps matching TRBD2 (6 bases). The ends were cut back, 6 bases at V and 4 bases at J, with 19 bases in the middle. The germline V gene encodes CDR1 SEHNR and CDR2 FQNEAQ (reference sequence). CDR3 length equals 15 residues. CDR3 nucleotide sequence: TGTGCCAGCAGTCCCCGACGACCCGGGGGATACGAGCAGTACTTC. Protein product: CASSPRRPGGYEQYF. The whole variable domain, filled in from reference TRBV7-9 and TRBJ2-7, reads DTGVSQNPRHKITKRGQNVTFRCDPISEHNRLYWYRQTLGQGPEFLTYFQNEAQLEKSRLLSDRFSAERPKGSFSTLEIQRTEQGDSAMYLCASSPRRPGGYEQYFGPGTRLTVT.

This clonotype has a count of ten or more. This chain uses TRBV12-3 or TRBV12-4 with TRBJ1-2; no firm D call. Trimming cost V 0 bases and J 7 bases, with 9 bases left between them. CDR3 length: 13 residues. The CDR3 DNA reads TGTGCCAGCAGTTTAGCGATGGAGGTTGGCTACACCTTC. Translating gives CASSLAMEVGYTF.

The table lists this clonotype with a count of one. The CDR3 DNA is TGTGCCAGCAGCTTAGCATTCTCCGGGACGAACGGCCACACCTTC. Residues: CASSLAFSGTNGHTF. The chain is built from TRBV7-9 and TRBJ1-2; D may be TRBD1 (5 bases). Germline CDR1 is SEHNR and CDR2 is FQNEAQ (reference sequence). This CDR3 is built from 15 residues. Trimming stripped 0 bases from V and 12 bases from J, with 20 bases between.

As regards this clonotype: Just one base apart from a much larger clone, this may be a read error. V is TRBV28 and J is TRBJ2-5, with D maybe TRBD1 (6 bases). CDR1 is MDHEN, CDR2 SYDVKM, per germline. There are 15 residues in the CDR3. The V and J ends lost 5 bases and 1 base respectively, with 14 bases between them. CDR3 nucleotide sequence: TGTGCCAGCAGTCGGGACATATCGAGCCAAGAGACCCAGTACTTC. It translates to CASSRDISSQETQYF.

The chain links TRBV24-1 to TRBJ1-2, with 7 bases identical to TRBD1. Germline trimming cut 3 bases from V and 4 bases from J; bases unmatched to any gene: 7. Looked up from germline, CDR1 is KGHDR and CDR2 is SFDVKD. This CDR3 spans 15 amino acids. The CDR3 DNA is TGTGCCACCAGTGATCCAGGGACAGACCTCTATGGCTACACCTTC. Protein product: CATSDPGTDLYGYTF.

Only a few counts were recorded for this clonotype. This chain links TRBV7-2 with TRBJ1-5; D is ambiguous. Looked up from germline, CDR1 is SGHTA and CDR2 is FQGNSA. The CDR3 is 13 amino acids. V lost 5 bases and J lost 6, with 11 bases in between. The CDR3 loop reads CASSAYEGQPQHF. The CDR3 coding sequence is TGTGCCAGCAGCGCCTACGAGGGTCAGCCCCAGCATTTT.

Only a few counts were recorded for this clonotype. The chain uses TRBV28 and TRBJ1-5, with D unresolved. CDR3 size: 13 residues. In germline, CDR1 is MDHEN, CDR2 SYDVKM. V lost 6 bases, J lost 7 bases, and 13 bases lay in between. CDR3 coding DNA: TGTGCCAGCAGGGGGTCAGAGGGCCAGCCCCAGCATTTT. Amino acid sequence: CASRGSEGQPQHF.

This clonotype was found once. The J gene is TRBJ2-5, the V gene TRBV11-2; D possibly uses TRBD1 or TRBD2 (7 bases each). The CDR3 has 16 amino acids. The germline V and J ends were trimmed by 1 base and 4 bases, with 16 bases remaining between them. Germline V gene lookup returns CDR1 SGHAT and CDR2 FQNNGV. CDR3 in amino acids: CASSLVSGGGAETQYF. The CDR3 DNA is TGTGCCAGCAGCTTAGTGTCAGGGGGGGGCGCAGAGACCCAGTACTTC.

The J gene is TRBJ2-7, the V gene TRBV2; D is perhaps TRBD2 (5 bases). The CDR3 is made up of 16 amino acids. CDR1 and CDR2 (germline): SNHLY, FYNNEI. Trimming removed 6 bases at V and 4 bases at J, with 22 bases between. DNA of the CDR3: TGTGCCAGCAGCCTCGGTTTTCTACGGGATAAGTACGAGCAGTACTTC. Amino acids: CASSLGFLRDKYEQYF.

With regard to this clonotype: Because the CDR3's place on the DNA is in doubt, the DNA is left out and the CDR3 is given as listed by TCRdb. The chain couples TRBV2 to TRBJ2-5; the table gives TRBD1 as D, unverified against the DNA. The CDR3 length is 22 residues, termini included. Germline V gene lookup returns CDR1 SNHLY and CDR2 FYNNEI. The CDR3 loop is CASSEEGTGGSPLHFGNGTQYF.

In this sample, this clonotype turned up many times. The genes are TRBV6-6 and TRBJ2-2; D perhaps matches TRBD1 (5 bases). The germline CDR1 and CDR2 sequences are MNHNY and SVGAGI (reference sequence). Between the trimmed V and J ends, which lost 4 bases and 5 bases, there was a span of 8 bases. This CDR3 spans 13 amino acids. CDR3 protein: CASSWQGTGELFF. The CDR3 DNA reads TGTGCCAGCAGTTGGCAGGGAACCGGGGAGCTGTTTTTT.

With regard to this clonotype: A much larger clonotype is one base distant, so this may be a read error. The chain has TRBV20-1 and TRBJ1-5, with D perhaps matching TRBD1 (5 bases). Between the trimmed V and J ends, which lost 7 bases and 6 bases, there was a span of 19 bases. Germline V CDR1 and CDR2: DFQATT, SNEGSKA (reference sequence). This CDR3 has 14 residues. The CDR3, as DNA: TGCAGTGTCTCGGGGGGGGGGACGGGTCAGCCCCAGCATTTT. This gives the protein CSVSGGGTGQPQHF.

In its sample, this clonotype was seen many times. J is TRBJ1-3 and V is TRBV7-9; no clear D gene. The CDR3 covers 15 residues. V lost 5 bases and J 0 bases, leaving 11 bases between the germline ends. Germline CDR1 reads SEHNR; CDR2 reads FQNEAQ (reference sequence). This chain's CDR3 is CASSPGRNSGNTIYF. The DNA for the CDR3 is TGTGCCAGCAGCCCGGGTCGGAACTCTGGAAACACCATATATTTT.

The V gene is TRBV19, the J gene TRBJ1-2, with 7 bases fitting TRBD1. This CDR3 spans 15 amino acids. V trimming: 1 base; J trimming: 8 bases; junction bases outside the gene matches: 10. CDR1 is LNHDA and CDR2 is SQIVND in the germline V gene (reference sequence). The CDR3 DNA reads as TGTGCCAGTAGTATAGCCAAGGGGGCGGCAGGCGGCTACACCTTC. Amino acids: CASSIAKGAAGGYTF.

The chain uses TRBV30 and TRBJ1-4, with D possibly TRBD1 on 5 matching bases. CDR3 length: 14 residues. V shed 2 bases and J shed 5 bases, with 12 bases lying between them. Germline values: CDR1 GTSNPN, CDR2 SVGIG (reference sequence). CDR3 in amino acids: CAWSIRQSNEKLFF. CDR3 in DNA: TGTGCCTGGAGTATTAGACAGTCAAATGAAAAACTGTTTTTT. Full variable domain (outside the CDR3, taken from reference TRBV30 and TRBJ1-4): SQTIHQWPATLVQPVGSPLSLECTVEGTSNPNLYWYRQAAGRGLQLLFYSVGIGQISSEVPQNLSASRPQDRQFILSSKKLLLSDSGFYLCAWSIRQSNEKLFFGSGTQLSVL.

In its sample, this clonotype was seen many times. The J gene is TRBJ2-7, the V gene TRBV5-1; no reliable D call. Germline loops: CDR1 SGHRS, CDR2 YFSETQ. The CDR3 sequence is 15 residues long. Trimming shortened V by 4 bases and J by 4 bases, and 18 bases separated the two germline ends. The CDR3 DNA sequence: TGCGCCAGCAGCATCGGGCAGACGGTGCCTTACGAGCAGTACTTC. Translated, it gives CASSIGQTVPYEQYF.

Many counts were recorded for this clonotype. The DNA for the CDR3 is TGTGCCAGCACCAATGACAGGGGATACGAGCAGTACTTC. This codes for CASTNDRGYEQYF. The gene calls are TRBV12-3 or TRBV12-4 and TRBJ2-7; 8 bases align to TRBD1. V lost 7 bases and J lost 4; bases outside the gene matches: 6. This CDR3 region has 13 residues.

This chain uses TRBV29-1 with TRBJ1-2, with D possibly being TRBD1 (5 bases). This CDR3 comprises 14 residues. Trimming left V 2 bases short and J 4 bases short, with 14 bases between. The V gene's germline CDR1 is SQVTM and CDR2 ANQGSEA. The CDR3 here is CSVERGDSTYGYTF. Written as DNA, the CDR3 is TGCAGCGTTGAAAGGGGTGACAGTACCTATGGCTACACCTTC.

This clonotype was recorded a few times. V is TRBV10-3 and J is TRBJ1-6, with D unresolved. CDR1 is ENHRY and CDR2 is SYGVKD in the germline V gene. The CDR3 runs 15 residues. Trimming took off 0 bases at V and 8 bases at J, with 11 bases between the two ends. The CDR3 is CAISESTVRDSPLHF. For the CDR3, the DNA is TGTGCCATCAGTGAGTCGACGGTTAGGGATTCACCCCTCCACTTT.

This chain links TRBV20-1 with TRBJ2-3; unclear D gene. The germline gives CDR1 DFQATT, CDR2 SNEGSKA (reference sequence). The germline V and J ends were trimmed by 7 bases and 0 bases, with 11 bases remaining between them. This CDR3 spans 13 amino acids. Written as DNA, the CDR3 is TGCAGTGAGTGGAGCCTCAGCACAGATACGCAGTATTTT. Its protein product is CSEWSLSTDTQYF.

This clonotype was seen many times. DNA of the CDR3: TGTGCCACCAGCAGAGCGCGGGGGAGAAACACCGGGGAGCTGTTTTTT. It is translated as CATSRARGRNTGELFF. The chain couples TRBV15 to TRBJ2-2; TRBD2 aligns across 7 bases. This CDR3 has 16 residues. The germline V gene encodes CDR1 LNHNV and CDR2 YYDKDF (reference sequence). The trim removed 1 base at V and 2 bases at J, leaving 4 bases unmatched.

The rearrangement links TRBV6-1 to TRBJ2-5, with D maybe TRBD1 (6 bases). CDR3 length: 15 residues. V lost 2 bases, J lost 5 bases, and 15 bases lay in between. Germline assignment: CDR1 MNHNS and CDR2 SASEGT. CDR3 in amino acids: CASSEQGSRAETQYF. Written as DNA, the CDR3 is TGTGCCAGCAGTGAACAGGGGAGCCGGGCGGAGACCCAGTACTTC.